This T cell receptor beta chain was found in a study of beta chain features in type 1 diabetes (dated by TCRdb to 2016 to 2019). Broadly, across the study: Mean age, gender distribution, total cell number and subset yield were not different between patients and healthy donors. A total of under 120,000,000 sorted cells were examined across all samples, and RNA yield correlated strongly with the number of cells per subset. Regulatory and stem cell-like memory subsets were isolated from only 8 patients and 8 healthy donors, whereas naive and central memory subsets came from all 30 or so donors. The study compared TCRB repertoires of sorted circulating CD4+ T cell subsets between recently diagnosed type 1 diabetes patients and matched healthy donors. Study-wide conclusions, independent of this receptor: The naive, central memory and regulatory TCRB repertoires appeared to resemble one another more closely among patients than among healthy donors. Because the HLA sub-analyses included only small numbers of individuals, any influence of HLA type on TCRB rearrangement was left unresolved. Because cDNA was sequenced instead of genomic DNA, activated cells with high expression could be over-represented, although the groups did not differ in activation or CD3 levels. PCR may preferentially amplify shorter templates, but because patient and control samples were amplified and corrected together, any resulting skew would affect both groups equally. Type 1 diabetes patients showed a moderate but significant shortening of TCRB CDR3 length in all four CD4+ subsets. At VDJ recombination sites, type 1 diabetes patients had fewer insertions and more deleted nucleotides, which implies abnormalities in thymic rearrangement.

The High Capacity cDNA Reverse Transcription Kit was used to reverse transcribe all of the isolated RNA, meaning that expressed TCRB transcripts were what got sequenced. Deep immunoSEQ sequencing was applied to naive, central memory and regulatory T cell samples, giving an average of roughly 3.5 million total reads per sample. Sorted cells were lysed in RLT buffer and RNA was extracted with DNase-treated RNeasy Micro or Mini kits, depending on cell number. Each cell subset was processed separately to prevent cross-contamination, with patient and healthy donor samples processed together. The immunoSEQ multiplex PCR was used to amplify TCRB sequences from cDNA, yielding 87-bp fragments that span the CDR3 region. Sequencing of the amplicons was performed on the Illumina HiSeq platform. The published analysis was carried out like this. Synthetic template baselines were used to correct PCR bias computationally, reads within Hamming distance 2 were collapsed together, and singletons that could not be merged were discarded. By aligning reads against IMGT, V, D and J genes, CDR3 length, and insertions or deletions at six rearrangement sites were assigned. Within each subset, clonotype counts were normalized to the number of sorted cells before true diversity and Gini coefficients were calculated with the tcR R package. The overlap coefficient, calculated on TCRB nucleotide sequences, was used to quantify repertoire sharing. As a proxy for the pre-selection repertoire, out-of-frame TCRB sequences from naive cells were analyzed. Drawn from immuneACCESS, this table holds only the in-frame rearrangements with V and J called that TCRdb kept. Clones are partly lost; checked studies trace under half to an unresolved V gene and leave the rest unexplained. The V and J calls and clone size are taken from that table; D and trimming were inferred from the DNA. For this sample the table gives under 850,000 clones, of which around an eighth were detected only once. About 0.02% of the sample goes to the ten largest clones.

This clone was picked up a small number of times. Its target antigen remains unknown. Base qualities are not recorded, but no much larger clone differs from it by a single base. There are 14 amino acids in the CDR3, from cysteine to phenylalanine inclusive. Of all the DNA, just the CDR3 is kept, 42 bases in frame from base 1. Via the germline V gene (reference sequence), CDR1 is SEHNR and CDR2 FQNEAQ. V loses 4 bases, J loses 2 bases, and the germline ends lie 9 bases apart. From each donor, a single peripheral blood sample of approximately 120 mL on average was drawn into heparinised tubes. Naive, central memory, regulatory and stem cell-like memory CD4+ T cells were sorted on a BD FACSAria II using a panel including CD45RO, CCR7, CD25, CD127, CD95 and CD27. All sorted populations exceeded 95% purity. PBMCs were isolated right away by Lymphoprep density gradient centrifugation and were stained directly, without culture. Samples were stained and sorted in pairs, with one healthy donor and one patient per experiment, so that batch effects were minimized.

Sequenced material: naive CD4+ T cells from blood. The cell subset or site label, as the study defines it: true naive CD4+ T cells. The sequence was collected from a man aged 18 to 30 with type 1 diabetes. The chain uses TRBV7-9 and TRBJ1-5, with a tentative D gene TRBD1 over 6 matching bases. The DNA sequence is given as TGTGCCAGCAGCTACCCAGGGGGCAATCAGCCCCAGCATTTT. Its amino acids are CASSYPGGNQPQHF.